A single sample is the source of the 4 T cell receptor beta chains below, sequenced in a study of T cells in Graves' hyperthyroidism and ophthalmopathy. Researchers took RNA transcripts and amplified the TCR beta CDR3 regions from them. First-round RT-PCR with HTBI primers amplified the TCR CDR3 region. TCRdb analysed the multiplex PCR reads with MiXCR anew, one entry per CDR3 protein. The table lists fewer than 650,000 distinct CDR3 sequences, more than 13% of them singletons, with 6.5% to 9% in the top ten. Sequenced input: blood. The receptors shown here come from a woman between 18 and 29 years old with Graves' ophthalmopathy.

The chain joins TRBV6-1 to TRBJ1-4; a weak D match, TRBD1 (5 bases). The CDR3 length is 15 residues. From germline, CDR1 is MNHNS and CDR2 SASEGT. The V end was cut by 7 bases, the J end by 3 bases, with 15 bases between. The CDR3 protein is CASTTLRVPNEKLFF. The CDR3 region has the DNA TGTGCCAGCACCACCCTCAGGGTTCCTAATGAAAAACTGTTTTTT.

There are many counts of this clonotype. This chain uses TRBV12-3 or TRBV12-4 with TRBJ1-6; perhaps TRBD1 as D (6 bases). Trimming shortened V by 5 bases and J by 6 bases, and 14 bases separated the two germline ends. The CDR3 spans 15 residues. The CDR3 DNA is TGTGCCAGCAGTCCAAACAGGGCTACTAATTCACCCCTCCACTTT. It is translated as CASSPNRATNSPLHF.

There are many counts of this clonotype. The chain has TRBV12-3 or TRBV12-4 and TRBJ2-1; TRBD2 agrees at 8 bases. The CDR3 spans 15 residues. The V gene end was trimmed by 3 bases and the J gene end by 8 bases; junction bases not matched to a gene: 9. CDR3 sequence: CASSFKRLAPYEQFF. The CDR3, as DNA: TGTGCCAGCAGTTTTAAGAGACTAGCGCCTTATGAGCAGTTCTTC.

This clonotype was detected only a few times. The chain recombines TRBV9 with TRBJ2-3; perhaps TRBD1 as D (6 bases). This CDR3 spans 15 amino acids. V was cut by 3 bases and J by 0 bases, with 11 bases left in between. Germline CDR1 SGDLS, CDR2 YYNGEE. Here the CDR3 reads CASSAQGTSTDTQYF. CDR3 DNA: TGTGCCAGCAGCGCACAGGGAACAAGCACAGATACGCAGTATTTT.